This T cell receptor beta chain was observed in a study of blood T cell repertoires in COVID-19. Study-level information: Collection of acute and convalescent COVID-19 samples took place in the United States, Italy and Spain. Sample material is recorded as cDNA or gDNA derived from T cells, B-cell-depleted T cells, or PBMCs.

Trimming stripped 3 bases from V and 7 bases from J, with 12 bases between. This CDR3 contains 14 residues. The germline gives CDR1 SEHNR, CDR2 FQNEAQ (reference sequence). This clone showed up just once. The assay was immunoSEQ multiplex PCR, and TCRdb's table has in-frame clones only and misses some. The table has about 250,000 clones, 86% seen once. Sequenced: peripheral blood. V is TRBV7-9 and J is TRBJ1-4, with unresolved D. The TCR sequence derives from a woman aged 55-70 years who had recovered from COVID-19. CDR3 in amino acids: CASSFTRQTEKLFF. In DNA, the CDR3 is TGTGCCAGCAGCTTTACCCGACAAACTGAAAAACTGTTTTTT.